Listed below are T cell receptor beta chains from one sample, sequenced in a study of cytomegalovirus exposure and HLA in healthy donors. The data were produced by immunoSEQ multiplex PCR, yet TCRdb's version contains in-frame clones alone and is incomplete. The sample holds 100,000 to 150,000 clones, roughly 66% seen once. Material for sequencing was PBMCs. The receptors come from a man in his sixties in good health and CMV-seropositive. The CDR3 runs from the conserved cysteine through the conserved F or W. The order of the fields is CDR3 length, D gene, J gene, V gene, clone size, CDR3 DNA, CDR3 protein. A D gene is named only where the DNA matches it firmly. Clone size appears in some rows only: once, few, many, or a class for an expanded clone.

13,NA,TRBJ1-5,TRBV19,NA,TGTGCCAGTAGCCTAACAGGGCCCAGGCCCCAGCATTTT,CASSLTGPRPQHF
14,NA,TRBJ1-5,TRBV5-1,NA,TGCGCCAGCAGCTTGGCAGGGGTCGGTCAGCCCCAGCATTTT,CASSLAGVGQPQHF
15,TRBD1,TRBJ2-3,TRBV5-1,NA,TGCGCCAGCAGCCTCCGGGACAGGACGACAGATACGCAGTATTTT,CASSLRDRTTDTQYF
16,NA,TRBJ2-6,TRBV6-5,NA,TGTGCCAGCAGTTACTCGGTCCGGGGAGGGGCCAACGTCCTGACTTTC,CASSYSVRGGANVLTF
18,NA,TRBJ1-6,TRBV9,NA,TGTGCCAGCAGCGTAGGGCGGGAGGGGGGATCCCCCAATTCACCCCTCCACTTT,CASSVGREGGSPNSPLHF
14,NA,TRBJ1-1,TRBV6-6,NA,TGTGCCAGCGAAGATACAGGGAGCCACACTGAAGCTTTCTTT,CASEDTGSHTEAFF
16,NA,TRBJ1-6,TRBV14,NA,TGTGCCAGCAGCCAAGATCTCAGCTCCTATAATTCACCCCTCCACTTT,CASSQDLSSYNSPLHF
14,NA,TRBJ2-7,TRBV30,NA,TGTGCCCGGACCGCCTGGCGGGGAGCCTACGAGCAGTACTTC,CARTAWRGAYEQYF
14,NA,TRBJ2-1,TRBV7-3,NA,TGTGCCAGCAGCCTGGGGACTCCTCAGGATGAGCAGTTCTTC,CASSLGTPQDEQFF
12,NA,TRBJ2-1,TRBV6-6,NA,TGTGCCACGAGACAGCCCGACAATGAGCAGTTCTTC,CATRQPDNEQFF
13,NA,TRBJ2-7,TRBV2,NA,TGTGCCAGCAGTGGGTTGGGCGGGTACGAGCAGTACTTC,CASSGLGGYEQYF
15,NA,TRBJ2-2,TRBV19,NA,TGTGCCAGTAGTAAGGCGGGGTTGAGGGCCGGGGAGCTGTTTTTT,CASSKAGLRAGELFF
14,TRBD2,TRBJ2-7,TRBV29-1,NA,TGCAGCGTTGAAGTTCCGGGACTAGCTGACGAGCAGTACTTC,CSVEVPGLADEQYF
15,TRBD1,TRBJ1-2,TRBV10-3,NA,TGTGCCATCAAACGGGACAGCTCCATGAGGTATGGCTACACCTTC,CAIKRDSSMRYGYTF
14,TRBD1,TRBJ1-1,TRBV6-5,NA,TGTGCCAGCAGTTGGACAGGGGGGAACACTGAAGCTTTCTTT,CASSWTGGNTEAFF
14,TRBD1,TRBJ1-2,TRBV28,NA,TGTGCCAGCAGTTTTTCAGGGGGCAATTATGGCTACACCTTC,CASSFSGGNYGYTF
16,NA,TRBJ2-6,TRBV9,NA,TGTGCCAGCAGCGGAGGAACCCCCTCTGGGGCCAACGTCCTGACTTTC,CASSGGTPSGANVLTF
16,NA,TRBJ1-5,TRBV5-1,NA,TGCGCCAGCAGCCCTACTGCCGGGGGTAGCAATCAGCCCCAGCATTTT,CASSPTAGGSNQPQHF
15,TRBD1,TRBJ1-2,TRBV13,NA,TGTGCCAGCAGCCCCTCACAGGGGGGAGACTATGGCTACACCTTC,CASSPSQGGDYGYTF
15,NA,TRBJ1-5,TRBV21-1,NA,TGTGCCAGCGGTCCGGGACAGGGTTGTCATCAGCCCCAGCATTTT,CASGPGQGCHQPQHF
14,NA,TRBJ1-6,TRBV19,few,TGTGCCAGTAGTATCGAGTCCGGGGATTCACCCCTCCACTTT,CASSIESGDSPLHF
15,NA,TRBJ1-4,TRBV6-1,NA,TGTGCCAGCAGTGTCCTGAGGCAGCGGGGTGAAAAACTGTTTTTT,CASSVLRQRGEKLFF
12,TRBD1,TRBJ1-1,TRBV4-2,once,TGTGCCAGCAGCGCCCAGGGGGCTGAAGCTTTCTTT,CASSAQGAEAFF
14,TRBD2,TRBJ2-3,TRBV30,NA,TGTGCCTGGGGCGGGGGGGCCGGGACAGATACGCAGTATTTT,CAWGGGAGTDTQYF
16,TRBD1,TRBJ2-6,TRBV28,NA,TGTGCCAGCGTGGGACAGGGGGCGCCTGGGGCCAACGTCCTGACTTTC,CASVGQGAPGANVLTF
12,NA,TRBJ2-1,TRBV7-3,once,TGTGCCAGCAGCAAATCCGGGGATGAGCAGTTCTTC,CASSKSGDEQFF
14,NA,TRBJ1-4,TRBV6-1,few,TGTGCCAGCAGTGACGGAGGGTTTGATGAAAAACTGTTTTTT,CASSDGGFDEKLFF
15,NA,TRBJ1-6,TRBV23-1,NA,TGCGCCAGCAGGCCCGGGACACTCTATAATTCACCCCTCCACTTT,CASRPGTLYNSPLHF
13,NA,TRBJ2-7,TRBV5-6,NA,TGTGCCAGCAGTGCGACAGGTTCCTACGAGCAGTACTTC,CASSATGSYEQYF
15,TRBD2,TRBJ2-3,TRBV7-3,NA,TGTGCCAGCAGCTCCAGCGGGGGAATCAGAGATACGCAGTATTTT,CASSSSGGIRDTQYF
14,TRBD1,TRBJ1-2,TRBV10-3,NA,TGTGCCATCAGTCAGGGACAGGATAACTATGGCTACACCTTC,CAISQGQDNYGYTF
14,TRBD2,TRBJ2-7,TRBV27,NA,TGTGCCAGCAGACCGGGACTAAGGTTAGGAGAGCAGTACTTC,CASRPGLRLGEQYF
16,TRBD1,TRBJ1-6,TRBV6-6,NA,TGTGCCAGCAGGACTACAGGGGCGGAGTATAATTCACCCCTCCACTTT,CASRTTGAEYNSPLHF
16,NA,TRBJ1-1,TRBV18,NA,TGTGCCAGCTCACCAATCCTCACAGGGTTGAACACTGAAGCTTTCTTT,CASSPILTGLNTEAFF
13,NA,TRBJ1-1,TRBV6-1,NA,TGTGCCAGCAGTGTTCAGGGTGTCACTGAAGCTTTCTTT,CASSVQGVTEAFF
15,NA,TRBJ1-3,TRBV11-2,NA,TGTGCCAGCAGCTCCCCCCCAGGCTCTGGAAACACCATATATTTT,CASSSPPGSGNTIYF
17,NA,TRBJ2-3,TRBV15,NA,TGTGCCACCAGCAGCGACTTTGGACTTTCCAGCACAGATACGCAGTATTTT,CATSSDFGLSSTDTQYF
15,NA,TRBJ2-1,TRBV6-4,NA,TGTGCCAGCAGTGACTCGGGGGGGCGAGGCGGTGAGCAGTTCTTC,CASSDSGGRGGEQFF
11,NA,TRBJ2-5,TRBV19,NA,TGTGCCAGTAGTGCTAAAGAGACCCAGTACTTC,CASSAKETQYF